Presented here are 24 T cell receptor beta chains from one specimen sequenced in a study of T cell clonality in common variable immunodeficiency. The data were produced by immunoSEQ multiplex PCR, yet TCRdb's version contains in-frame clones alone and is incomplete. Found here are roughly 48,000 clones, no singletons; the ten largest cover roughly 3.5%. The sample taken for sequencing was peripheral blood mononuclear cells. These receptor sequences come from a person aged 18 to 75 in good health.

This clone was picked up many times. The DNA read from the CDR3 is TGTGCCTCAGGAAGCAGGTTGAACACTGAA. This sequence encodes CASGSRLNTE. The whole CDR3 is CASGSRLNTEAFF. The J gene is TRBJ1-1, the V gene TRBV30, with D uncertain. The observed sequence ends 3 residues before the CDR3 terminus, with the missing tail filled in from the germline J gene. Trimming shortened V by 7 bases and J by 0 bases, and 12 bases separated the two germline ends. The CDR3 runs 13 residues. Germline CDR1 is GTSNPN and CDR2 is SVGIG (reference sequence).

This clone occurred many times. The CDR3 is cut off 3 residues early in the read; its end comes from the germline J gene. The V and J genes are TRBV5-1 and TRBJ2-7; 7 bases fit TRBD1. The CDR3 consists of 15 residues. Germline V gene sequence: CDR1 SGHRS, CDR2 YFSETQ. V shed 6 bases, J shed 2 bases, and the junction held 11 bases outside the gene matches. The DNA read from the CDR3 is TGCGCCAGCACCGCGCTACAGGGGATCGCCTACGAG. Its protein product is CASTALQGIAYE. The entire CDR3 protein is CASTALQGIAYEQYF.

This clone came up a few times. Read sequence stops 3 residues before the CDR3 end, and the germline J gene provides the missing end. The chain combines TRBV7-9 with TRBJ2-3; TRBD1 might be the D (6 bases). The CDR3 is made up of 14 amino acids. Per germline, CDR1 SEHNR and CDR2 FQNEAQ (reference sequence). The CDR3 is CASSSDRTQETQYF. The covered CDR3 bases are TGTGCCAGCAGTTCCGACAGGACACAAGAGACG.

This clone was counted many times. The CDR3 here is CASAQKDTQYF. CDR3 DNA, as far as it was read: TGTGCCAGTGCCCAGAAAGATACG. This chain connects TRBV19 to TRBJ2-3, with no clear D. The read falls 3 residues short of the CDR3 end, and the missing part is taken from the germline J gene. The germline gives CDR1 LNHDA, CDR2 SQIVND (reference sequence). V was trimmed by 8 bases and J by 5 bases, leaving 8 bases between them. The length of the CDR3 is 11 residues.

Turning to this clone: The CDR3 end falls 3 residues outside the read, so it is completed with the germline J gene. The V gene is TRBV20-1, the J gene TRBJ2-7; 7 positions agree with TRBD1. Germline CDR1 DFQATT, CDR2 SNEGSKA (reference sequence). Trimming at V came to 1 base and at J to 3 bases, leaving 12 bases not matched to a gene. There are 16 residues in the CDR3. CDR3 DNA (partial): TGCAGTGCTAGAGTACCCAGGACAGGCCGACGCTACGAG. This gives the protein CSARVPRTGRRYE. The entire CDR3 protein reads CSARVPRTGRRYEQYF.

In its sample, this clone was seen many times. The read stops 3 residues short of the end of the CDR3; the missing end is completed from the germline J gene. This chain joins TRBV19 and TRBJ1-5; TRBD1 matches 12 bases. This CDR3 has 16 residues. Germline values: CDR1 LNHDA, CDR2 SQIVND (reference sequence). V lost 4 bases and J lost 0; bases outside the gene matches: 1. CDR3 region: CASSRDRGHSNQPQHF. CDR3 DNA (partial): TGTGCCAGTAGTAGGGACAGGGGGCATAGCAATCAGCCC.

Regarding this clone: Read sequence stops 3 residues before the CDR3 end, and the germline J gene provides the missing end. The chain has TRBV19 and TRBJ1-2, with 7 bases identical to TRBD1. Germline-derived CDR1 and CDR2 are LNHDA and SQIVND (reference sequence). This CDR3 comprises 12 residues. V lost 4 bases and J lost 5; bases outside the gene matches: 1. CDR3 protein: CASSTQGYGYTF. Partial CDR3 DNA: TGTGCCAGTAGTACACAGGGGTATGGC.

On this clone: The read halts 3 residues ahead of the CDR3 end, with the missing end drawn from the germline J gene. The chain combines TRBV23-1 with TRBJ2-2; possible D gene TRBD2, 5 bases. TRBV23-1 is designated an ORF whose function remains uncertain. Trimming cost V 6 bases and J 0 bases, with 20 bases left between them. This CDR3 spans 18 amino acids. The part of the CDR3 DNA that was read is TGCGCCAGCAGACCCCCGAATGACACACTAGCGAACACCGGGGAG. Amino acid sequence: CASRPPNDTLANTGE. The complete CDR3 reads CASRPPNDTLANTGELFF.

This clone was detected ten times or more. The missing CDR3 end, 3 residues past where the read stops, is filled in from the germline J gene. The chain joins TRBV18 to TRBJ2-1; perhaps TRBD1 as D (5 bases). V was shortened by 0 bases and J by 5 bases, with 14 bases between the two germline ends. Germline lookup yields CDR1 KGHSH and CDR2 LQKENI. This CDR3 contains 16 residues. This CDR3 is CASSPPPQVGHNEQFF. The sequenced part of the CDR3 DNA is TGTGCCAGCTCACCACCGCCACAGGTGGGGCACAATGAG.

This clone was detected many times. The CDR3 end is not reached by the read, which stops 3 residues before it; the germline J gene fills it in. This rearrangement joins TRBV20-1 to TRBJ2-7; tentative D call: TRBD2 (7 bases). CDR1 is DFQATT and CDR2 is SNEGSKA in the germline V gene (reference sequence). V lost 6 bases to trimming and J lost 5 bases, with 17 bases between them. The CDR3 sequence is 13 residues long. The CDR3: CSAQPGGGHEQYF. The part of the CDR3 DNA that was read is TGCAGTGCCCAACCGGGGGGCGGCCACGAG.

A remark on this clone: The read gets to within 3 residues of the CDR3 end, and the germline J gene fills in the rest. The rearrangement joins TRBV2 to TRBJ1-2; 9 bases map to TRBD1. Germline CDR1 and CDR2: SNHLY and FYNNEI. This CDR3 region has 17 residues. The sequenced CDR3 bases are TGTGCCAGCAGAGAGGGCCGGGACAGGGTTGCCAAAAACATC. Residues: CASREGRDRVAKNI. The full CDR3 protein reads CASREGRDRVAKNIYTF.

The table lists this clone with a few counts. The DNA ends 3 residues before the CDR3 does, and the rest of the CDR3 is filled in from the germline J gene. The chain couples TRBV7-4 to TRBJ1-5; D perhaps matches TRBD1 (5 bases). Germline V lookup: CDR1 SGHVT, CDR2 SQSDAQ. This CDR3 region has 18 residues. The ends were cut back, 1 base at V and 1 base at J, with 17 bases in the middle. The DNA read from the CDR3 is TGTGCCAGCAGCTTAGTGTCGGCAACGGGGGTAAGCAATCAGCCC. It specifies CASSLVSATGVSNQP. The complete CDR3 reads CASSLVSATGVSNQPQHF.

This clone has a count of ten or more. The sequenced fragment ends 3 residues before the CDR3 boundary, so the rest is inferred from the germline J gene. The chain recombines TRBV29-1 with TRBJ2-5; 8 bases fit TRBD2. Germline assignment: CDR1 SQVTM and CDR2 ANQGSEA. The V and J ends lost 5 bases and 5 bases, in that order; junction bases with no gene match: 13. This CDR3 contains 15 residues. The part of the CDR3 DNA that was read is TGCAGCGTTCGGTGGTTCGGACTAGCTTCTGAGACC. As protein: CSVRWFGLASET. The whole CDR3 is CSVRWFGLASETQYF.

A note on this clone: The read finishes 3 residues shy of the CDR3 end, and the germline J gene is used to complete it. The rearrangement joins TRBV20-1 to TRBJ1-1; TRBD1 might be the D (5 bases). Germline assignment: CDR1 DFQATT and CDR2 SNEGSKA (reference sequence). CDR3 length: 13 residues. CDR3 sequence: CSPSHRRGTEAFF. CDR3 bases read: TGCAGCCCCTCCCATCGAAGGGGCACTGAA.

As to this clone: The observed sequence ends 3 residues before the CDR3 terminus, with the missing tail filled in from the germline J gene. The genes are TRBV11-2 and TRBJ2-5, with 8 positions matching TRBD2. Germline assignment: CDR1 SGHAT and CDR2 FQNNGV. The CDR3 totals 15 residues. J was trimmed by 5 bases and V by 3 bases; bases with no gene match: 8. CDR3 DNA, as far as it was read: TGTGCCAGCAGCTTCGCCGCTAGCGGGCACGAGACC. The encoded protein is CASSFAASGHET. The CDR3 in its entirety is CASSFAASGHETQYF.

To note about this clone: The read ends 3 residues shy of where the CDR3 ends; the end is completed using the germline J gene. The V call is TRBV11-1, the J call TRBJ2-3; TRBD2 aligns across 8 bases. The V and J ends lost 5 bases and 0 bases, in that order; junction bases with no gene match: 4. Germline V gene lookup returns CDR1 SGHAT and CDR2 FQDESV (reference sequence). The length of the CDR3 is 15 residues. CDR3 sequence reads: CASSQTSVSTDTQYF. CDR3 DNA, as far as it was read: TGTGCCAGCAGCCAGACTAGCGTCAGCACAGATACG.

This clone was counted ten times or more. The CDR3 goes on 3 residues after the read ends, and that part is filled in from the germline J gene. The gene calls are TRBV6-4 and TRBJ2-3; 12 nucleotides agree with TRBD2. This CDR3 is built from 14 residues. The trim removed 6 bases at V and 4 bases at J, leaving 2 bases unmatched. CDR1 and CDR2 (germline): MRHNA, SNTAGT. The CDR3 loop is CASSLAGGPDTQYF. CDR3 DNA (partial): TGTGCCAGCAGCCTAGCGGGAGGGCCAGATACG.

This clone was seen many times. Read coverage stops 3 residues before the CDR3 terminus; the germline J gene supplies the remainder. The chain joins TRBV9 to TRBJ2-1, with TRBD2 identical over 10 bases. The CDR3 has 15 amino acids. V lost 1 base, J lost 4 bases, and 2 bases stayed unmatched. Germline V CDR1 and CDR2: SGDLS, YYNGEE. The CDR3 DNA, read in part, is TGTGCCAGCAGCGTACTAGCGGGGGATTACAATGAG. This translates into CASSVLAGDYNE. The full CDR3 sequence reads CASSVLAGDYNEQFF.

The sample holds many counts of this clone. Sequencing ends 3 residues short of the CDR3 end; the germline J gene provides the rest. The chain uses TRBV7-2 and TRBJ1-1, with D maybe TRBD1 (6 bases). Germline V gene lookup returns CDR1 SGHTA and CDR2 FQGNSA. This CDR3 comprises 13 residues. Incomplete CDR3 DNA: TGTGCCAGCAGCCCGGTTTTGCAGGGGAAA. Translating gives CASSPVLQGK. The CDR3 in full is CASSPVLQGKAFF.

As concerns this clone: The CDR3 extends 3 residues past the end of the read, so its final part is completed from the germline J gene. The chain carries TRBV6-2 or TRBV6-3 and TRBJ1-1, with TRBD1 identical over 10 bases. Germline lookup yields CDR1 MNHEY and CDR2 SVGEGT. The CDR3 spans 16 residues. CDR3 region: CASRLVPGQGSHEAFF. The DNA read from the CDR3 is TGTGCCAGCAGACTAGTACCGGGACAGGGGAGCCACGAG.

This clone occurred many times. CDR3 region: CASSLGQIPSDYEQYF. The CDR3 DNA, read in part, is TGCGCCAGCAGCTTGGGACAGATCCCGTCGGACTACGAG. The V call is TRBV5-1, the J call TRBJ2-7, with a weak D call TRBD1 (5 bases). The read falls 3 residues short of the CDR3 end, and the missing part is taken from the germline J gene. Germline lookup yields CDR1 SGHRS and CDR2 YFSETQ. The CDR3 contains 16 residues. The V end lost 0 bases, the J end lost 3 bases, and 16 bases lay between the germline ends.

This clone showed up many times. The CDR3 sequence is CASSTDRGRGYTF. CDR3 bases read: TGTGCCAGCAGCACGGACAGGGGCCGGGGC. The chain carries TRBV11-2 and TRBJ1-2, with 9 positions matching TRBD1. The read comes to an end 3 residues before the CDR3 does, leaving the germline J gene to fill in the end. Germline V gives CDR1 SGHAT, CDR2 FQNNGV. The CDR3 sequence is 13 residues long.

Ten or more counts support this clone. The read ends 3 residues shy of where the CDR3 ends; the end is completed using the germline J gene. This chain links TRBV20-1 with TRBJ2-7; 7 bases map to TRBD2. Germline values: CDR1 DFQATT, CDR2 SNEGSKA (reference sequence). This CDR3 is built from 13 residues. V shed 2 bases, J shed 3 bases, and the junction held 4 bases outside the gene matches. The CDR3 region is CSARMAGVYEQYF. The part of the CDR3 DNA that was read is TGCAGTGCTAGAATGGCGGGAGTCTACGAG.

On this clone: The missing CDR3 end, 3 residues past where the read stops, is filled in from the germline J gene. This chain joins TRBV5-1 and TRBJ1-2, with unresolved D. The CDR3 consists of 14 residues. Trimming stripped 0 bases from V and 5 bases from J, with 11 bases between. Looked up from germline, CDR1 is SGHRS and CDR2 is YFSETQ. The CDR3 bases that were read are TGCGCCAGCAGCTTGGAGGGCAGTGGATATGGC. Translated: CASSLEGSGYG. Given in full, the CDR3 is CASSLEGSGYGYTF.